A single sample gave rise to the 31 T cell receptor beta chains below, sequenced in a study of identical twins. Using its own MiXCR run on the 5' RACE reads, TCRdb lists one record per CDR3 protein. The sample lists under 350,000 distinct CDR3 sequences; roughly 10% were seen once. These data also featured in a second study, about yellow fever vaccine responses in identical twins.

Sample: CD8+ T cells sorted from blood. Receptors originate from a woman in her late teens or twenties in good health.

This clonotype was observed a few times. This CDR3 is CASCLGQGARDTQYF. Written as DNA, the CDR3 is TGTGCCAGCTGCCTCGGACAGGGGGCGAGGGATACGCAGTATTTT. This chain uses TRBV3-1 with TRBJ2-3; TRBD1 agrees at 11 bases. Unmatched junction bases numbered 10, after V lost 8 bases and J lost 6 bases. In germline, CDR1 is LGHDT, CDR2 YNNKEL (reference sequence). The CDR3 consists of 15 residues.

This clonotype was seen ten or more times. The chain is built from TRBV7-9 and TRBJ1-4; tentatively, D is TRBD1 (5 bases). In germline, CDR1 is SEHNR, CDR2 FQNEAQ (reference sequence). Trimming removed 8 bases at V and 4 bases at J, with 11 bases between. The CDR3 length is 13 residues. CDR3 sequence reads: CASGDSGNEKLFF. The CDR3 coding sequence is TGTGCCAGCGGTGACAGCGGTAATGAAAAACTGTTTTTT. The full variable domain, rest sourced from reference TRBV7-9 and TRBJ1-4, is DTGVSQNPRHKITKRGQNVTFRCDPISEHNRLYWYRQTLGQGPEFLTYFQNEAQLEKSRLLSDRFSAERPKGSFSTLEIQRTEQGDSAMYLCASGDSGNEKLFFGSGTQLSVL.

CDR3 sequence: CASSLKQGAGELFF. Here the CDR3 DNA reads TGTGCCAGCAGTTTAAAACAGGGGGCCGGGGAGCTGTTTTTT. The chain has TRBV28 and TRBJ2-2; TRBD1 aligns across 8 bases. V trimming: 2 bases; J trimming: 6 bases; junction bases outside the gene matches: 2. Germline V gene data show CDR1 as MDHEN and CDR2 as SYDVKM. The CDR3 totals 14 residues.

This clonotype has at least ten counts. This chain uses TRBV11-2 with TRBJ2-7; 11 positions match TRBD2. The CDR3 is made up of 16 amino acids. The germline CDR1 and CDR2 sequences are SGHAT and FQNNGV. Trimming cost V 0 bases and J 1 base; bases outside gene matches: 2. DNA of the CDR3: TGTGCCAGCAGCTTAGACCCTAGCGGGGGGTCCTACGAGCAGTACTTC. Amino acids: CASSLDPSGGSYEQYF.

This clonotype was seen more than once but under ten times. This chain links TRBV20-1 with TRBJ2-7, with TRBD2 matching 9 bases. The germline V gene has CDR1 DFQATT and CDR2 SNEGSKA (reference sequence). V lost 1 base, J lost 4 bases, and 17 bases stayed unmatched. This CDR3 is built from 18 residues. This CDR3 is CSARGPPRLTSGAYEQYF. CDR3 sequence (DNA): TGCAGTGCTAGAGGTCCCCCCAGGCTGACTAGCGGAGCATACGAGCAGTACTTC.

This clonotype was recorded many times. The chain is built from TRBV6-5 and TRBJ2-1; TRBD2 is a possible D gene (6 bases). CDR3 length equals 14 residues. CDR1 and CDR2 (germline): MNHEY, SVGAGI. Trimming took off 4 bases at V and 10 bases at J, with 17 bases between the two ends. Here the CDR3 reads CASSWFGGNREQFF. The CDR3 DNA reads TGTGCCAGCAGTTGGTTTGGGGGGAATCGAGAGCAGTTCTTC.

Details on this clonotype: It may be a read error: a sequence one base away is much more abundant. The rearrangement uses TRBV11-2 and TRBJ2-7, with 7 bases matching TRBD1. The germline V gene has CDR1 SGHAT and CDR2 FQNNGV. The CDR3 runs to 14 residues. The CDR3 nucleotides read TGTGCCAGCAGCGAGGGCCCGGGACAGTACGAGCACTACTTC. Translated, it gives CASSEGPGQYEHYF.

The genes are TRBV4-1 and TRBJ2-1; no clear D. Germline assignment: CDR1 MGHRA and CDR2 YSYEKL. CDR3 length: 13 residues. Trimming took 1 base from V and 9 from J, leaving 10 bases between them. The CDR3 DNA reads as TGCGCCAGCAGCCAAGGAAGTGGGATTGAGCAGTTCTTC. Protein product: CASSQGSGIEQFF.

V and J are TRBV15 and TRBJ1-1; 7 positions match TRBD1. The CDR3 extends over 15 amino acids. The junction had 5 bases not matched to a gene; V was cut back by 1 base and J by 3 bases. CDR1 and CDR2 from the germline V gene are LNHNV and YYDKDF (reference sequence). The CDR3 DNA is TGTGCCACCAGCAGAGTAGTAACAGGGGACACTGAAGCTTTCTTT. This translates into CATSRVVTGDTEAFF.

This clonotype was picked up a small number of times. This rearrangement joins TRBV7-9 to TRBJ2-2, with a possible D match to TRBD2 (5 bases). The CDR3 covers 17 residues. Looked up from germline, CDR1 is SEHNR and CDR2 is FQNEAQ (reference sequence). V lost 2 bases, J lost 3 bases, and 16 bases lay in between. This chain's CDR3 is CASSLFLAGLDTGELFF. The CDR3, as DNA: TGTGCCAGCAGCTTATTTCTAGCCGGTCTCGACACCGGGGAGCTGTTTTTT.

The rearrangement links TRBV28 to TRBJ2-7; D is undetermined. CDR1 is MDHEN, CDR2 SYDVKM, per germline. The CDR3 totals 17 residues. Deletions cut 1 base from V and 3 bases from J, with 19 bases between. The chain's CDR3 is CASSLLDPRRHFYEQYF. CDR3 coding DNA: TGTGCCAGCAGTTTATTGGATCCCCGCCGGCATTTCTACGAGCAGTACTTC.

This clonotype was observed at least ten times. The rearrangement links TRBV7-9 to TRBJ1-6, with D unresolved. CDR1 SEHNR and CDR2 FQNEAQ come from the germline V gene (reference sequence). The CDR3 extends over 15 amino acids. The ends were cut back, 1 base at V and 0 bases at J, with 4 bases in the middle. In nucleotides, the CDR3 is TGTGCCAGCAGCTTAGACAGCTCCTATAATTCACCCCTCCACTTT. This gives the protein CASSLDSSYNSPLHF.

CDR3 protein: CASSQTVTYGYTF. The CDR3 coding sequence is TGTGCCAGCAGTCAGACAGTTACGTATGGCTACACCTTC. The chain couples TRBV2 to TRBJ1-2; perhaps TRBD1 as D (5 bases). This CDR3 comprises 13 residues. CDR1 is SNHLY, CDR2 FYNNEI, per germline. Trimming shortened V by 5 bases and J by 5 bases, and 12 bases separated the two germline ends.

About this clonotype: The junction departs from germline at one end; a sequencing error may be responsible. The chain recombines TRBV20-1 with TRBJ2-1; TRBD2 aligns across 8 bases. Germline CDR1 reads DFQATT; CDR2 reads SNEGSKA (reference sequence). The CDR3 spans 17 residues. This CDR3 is CCARDLSSGTPYNEQFF. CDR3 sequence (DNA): TGCTGTGCTAGAGATTTGAGTAGCGGGACTCCCTACAATGAGCAGTTCTTC.

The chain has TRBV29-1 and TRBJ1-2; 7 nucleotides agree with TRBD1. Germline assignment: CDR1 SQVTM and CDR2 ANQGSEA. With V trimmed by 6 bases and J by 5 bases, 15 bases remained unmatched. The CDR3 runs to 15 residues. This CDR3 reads CSVAPTGKGLYGYTF. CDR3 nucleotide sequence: TGCAGCGTGGCCCCGACAGGGAAGGGCCTGTATGGCTACACCTTC.

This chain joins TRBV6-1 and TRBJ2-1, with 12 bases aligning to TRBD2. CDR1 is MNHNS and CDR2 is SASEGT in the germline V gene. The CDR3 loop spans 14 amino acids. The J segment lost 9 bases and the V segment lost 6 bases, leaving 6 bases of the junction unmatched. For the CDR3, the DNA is TGTGCCAGCAGCGGACTAGCGGGGAATCTTGAGCAGTTCTTC. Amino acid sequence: CASSGLAGNLEQFF.

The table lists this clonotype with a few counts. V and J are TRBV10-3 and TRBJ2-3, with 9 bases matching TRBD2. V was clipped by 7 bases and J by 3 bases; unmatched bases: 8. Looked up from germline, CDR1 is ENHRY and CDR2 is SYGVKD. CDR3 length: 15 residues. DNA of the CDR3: TGTGCCATCAATGCGGGGGGGCCTCGTACAGATACGCAGTATTTT. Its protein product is CAINAGGPRTDTQYF.

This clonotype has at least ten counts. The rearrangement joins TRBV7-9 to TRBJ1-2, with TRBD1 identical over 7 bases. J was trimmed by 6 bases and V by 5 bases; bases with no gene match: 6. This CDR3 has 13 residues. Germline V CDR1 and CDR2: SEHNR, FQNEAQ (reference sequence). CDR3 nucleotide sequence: TGTGCCAGCAGCGGGACAGCGGGACATGGCTACACCTTC. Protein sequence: CASSGTAGHGYTF.

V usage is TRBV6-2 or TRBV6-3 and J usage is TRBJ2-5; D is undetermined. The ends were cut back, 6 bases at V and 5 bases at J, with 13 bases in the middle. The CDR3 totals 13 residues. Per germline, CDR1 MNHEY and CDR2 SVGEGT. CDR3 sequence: CASRGRMDETQYF. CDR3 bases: TGTGCCAGCAGGGGCAGAATGGATGAGACCCAGTACTTC.

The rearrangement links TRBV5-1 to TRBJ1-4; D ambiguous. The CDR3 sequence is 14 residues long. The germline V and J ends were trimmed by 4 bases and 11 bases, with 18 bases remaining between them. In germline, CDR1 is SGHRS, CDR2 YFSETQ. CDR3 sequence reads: CASSPDALMGKLFF. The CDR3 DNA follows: TGCGCCAGCAGCCCCGACGCTCTAATGGGGAAACTGTTTTTT.

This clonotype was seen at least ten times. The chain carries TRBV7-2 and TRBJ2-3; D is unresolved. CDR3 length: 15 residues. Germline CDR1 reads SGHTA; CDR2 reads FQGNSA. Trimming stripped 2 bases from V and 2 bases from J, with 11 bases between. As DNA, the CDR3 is TGTGCCAGCAGCTTAAACGGGCGGACCACAGATACGCAGTATTTT. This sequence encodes CASSLNGRTTDTQYF.

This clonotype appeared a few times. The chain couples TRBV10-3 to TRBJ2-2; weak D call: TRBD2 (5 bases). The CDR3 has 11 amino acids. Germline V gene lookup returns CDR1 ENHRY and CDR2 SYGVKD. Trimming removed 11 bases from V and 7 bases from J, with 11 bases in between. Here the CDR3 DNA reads TGTGCCGCTGGAGGAGGCGGGGAGCTGTTTTTT. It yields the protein CAAGGGGELFF.

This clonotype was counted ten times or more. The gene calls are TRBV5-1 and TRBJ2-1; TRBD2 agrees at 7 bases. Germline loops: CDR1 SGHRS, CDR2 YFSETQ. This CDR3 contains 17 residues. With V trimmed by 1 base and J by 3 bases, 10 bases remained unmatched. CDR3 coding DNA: TGCGCCAGCAGCTTGATTGAAGGACTAGGCTACTACAATGAGCAGTTCTTC. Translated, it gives CASSLIEGLGYYNEQFF.

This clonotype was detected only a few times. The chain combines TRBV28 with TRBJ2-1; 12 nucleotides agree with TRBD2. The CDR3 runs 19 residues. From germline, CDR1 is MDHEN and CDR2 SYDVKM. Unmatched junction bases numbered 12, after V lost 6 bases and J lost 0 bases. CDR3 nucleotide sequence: TGTGCCAGCAGCTACAATCTGCTAGCGGGGGGGAGCTCCTACAATGAGCAGTTCTTC. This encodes CASSYNLLAGGSSYNEQFF.

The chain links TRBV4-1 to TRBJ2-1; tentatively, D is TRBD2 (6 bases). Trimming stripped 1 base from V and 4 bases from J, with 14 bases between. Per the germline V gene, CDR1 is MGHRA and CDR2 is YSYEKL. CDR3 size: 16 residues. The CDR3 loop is CASSQVGSSAYNEQFF. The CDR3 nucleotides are TGCGCCAGCAGCCAAGTGGGGTCTAGCGCGTACAATGAGCAGTTCTTC.

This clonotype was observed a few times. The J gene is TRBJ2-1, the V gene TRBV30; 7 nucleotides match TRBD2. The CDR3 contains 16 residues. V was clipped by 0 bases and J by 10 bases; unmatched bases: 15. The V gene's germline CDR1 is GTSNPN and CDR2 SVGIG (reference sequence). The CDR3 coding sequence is TGTGCCTGGAGTGTAGGTTTTAGCGGGCCGGTGGTAGAGCAGTTCTTC. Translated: CAWSVGFSGPVVEQFF.

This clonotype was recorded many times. The CDR3 nucleotides read TGTGCCAGCAGCACCCGACGGACTAGCGGGGTAAACACCGGGGAGCTGTTTTTT. This gives the protein CASSTRRTSGVNTGELFF. The chain has TRBV27 and TRBJ2-2, with 12 bases matching TRBD2. CDR1 is MNHEY, CDR2 SMNVEV, per germline (reference sequence). The CDR3 covers 18 residues. V lost 6 bases, J lost 2 bases, and 10 bases stayed unmatched.

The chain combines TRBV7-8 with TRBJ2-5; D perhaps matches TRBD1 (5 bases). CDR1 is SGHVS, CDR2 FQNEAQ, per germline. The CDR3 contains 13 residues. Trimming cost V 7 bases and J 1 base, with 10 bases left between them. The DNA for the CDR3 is TGTGCCAGCAATTTAGACAGCCAAGAGACCCAGTACTTC. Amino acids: CASNLDSQETQYF.

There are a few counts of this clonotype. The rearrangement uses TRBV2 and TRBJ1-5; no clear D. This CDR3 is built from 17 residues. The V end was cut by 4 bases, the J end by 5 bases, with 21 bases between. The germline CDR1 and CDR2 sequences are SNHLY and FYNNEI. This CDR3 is CASSVFVFSRKDQPQHF. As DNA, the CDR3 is TGTGCCAGCAGTGTCTTCGTATTTTCAAGAAAGGATCAGCCCCAGCATTTT.

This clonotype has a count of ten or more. This chain's CDR3 is CSARDRDRTYEQYF. The CDR3 DNA reads TGCAGTGCTAGAGATAGGGACAGGACCTACGAGCAGTACTTC. V and J are TRBV20-1 and TRBJ2-7, with 8 nucleotides matching TRBD1. Trimming cost V 0 bases and J 2 bases; bases outside gene matches: 3. Germline CDR1 and CDR2: DFQATT and SNEGSKA (reference sequence). The CDR3 consists of 14 residues.

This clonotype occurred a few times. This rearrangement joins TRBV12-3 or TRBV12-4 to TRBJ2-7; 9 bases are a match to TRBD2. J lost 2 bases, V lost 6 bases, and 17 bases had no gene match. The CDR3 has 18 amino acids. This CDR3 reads CASRRGGWTGPPPYEQYF. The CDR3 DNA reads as TGTGCCAGCAGGCGGGGGGGATGGACAGGCCCCCCTCCCTACGAGCAGTACTTC.